This T cell receptor beta chain was obtained from a study of T cells in Graves' hyperthyroidism and ophthalmopathy. It was RNA transcripts that yielded the amplified TCR beta CDR3 regions. An initial round of RT-PCR targeting the TCR CDR3 relied on the HTBI primer set. MiXCR, applied by TCRdb to the multiplex PCR reads, yields one record per CDR3 protein. The profile shows 450,000 to 650,000 distinct CDR3 sequences, about 20% of them singletons. The CDR3 is 15 residues long. V dropped 7 bases and J dropped 4; count of bases not matched to a gene: 8. The germline CDR1 and CDR2 sequences are LNHDA and SQIVND (reference sequence).

The chain links TRBV19 to TRBJ2-2; 8 bases line up with TRBD1. The sequenced material came from blood. This receptor was obtained from a man aged 18 to 29 with Graves' hyperthyroidism. The CDR3 reads CASTVDRGSTGELFF. CDR3 coding DNA: TGTGCCAGTACCGTAGACAGGGGAAGCACCGGGGAGCTGTTTTTT.